A selection of T cell receptor beta chains follows, all from one sample in a study of cytomegalovirus exposure and HLA in healthy donors. TCRdb's table, derived via immunoSEQ multiplex PCR, lists solely in-frame clones and lacks some. Here the sample table reports roughly 45,000 clones. The sample comprised PBMCs. These receptors were taken from a woman aged 25 to 39 in good health and CMV-seronegative. The CDR3 runs from the conserved cysteine through the conserved F or W. Each record gives: V gene, CDR3 length, CDR3 protein.

V gene: TRBV5-1; CDR3 length: 13; CDR3 protein: CASSPGQNYGYTF
V gene: TRBV4-1; CDR3 length: 14; CDR3 protein: CASSPQVGFYEQYF
V gene: TRBV5-1; CDR3 length: 16; CDR3 protein: CASSLPTESSYNEQFF
V gene: TRBV19; CDR3 length: 20; CDR3 protein: CASSAMGSTGIFYSNQPQHF
V gene: TRBV6-5; CDR3 length: 14; CDR3 protein: CASSYGRKNEKLFF
V gene: TRBV5-1; CDR3 length: 22; CDR3 protein: CASRHLDRGGLILSNVSYEQYF
V gene: TRBV6-1; CDR3 length: 19; CDR3 protein: CASSEPNSRDRGTYTEAFF
V gene: TRBV9; CDR3 length: 15; CDR3 protein: CASSSGRTSVGEQYF
V gene: TRBV18; CDR3 length: 14; CDR3 protein: CASSPTGDSYEQYF
V gene: TRBV9; CDR3 length: 14; CDR3 protein: CASSVDGTYYEQYF
V gene: TRBV2; CDR3 length: 19; CDR3 protein: CASSGGDRGYIVSNQPQHF
V gene: TRBV7-2; CDR3 length: 15; CDR3 protein: CASSPGGAGSPEAFF
V gene: TRBV27; CDR3 length: 15; CDR3 protein: CASSLSRTSGYEQYF
V gene: TRBV18; CDR3 length: 15; CDR3 protein: CASSGIQVDTGELFF
V gene: TRBV6-1; CDR3 length: 14; CDR3 protein: CASSEGGVVDTQYF
V gene: TRBV13; CDR3 length: 16; CDR3 protein: CASSISRDYRTDTQYF
V gene: TRBV25-1; CDR3 length: 16; CDR3 protein: CARDDDDRVPSYEQYF
V gene: TRBV18; CDR3 length: 15; CDR3 protein: CASSPRTGSSYEQYF
V gene: TRBV7-9; CDR3 length: 16; CDR3 protein: CASSYTGTGLQETQYF
V gene: TRBV5-1; CDR3 length: 13; CDR3 protein: CASTGTLGDTQYF
V gene: TRBV5-6; CDR3 length: 16; CDR3 protein: CASSLGLAGDLYEQYF
V gene: TRBV5-4; CDR3 length: 15; CDR3 protein: CASSFPSGRVNEQFF
V gene: TRBV4-1; CDR3 length: 15; CDR3 protein: CASSQPRGGEREAFF
V gene: TRBV5-4; CDR3 length: 15; CDR3 protein: CASSLAGGGYNEQFF
V gene: TRBV6-5; CDR3 length: 15; CDR3 protein: CASSYSVRDTYGYTF
V gene: TRBV6-5; CDR3 length: 15; CDR3 protein: CASSYSSGVRTEAFF
V gene: TRBV11-2; CDR3 length: 17; CDR3 protein: CASRPLAGGPLVYEQFF
V gene: TRBV7-2; CDR3 length: 14; CDR3 protein: CASSLVRAPDTQYF
V gene: TRBV6-5; CDR3 length: 13; CDR3 protein: CAFGREGHDTQYF
V gene: TRBV18; CDR3 length: 13; CDR3 protein: CASSPYVEPEQFF